The source of this TCR beta chain is a study of beta chain features in type 1 diabetes (dated by TCRdb to 2017 to 2018). Study-level background: Mean age, gender distribution, total cell number and subset yield were not different between patients and healthy donors. The study compared the TCRB repertoires of sorted circulating CD4+ T cell subsets in recently diagnosed type 1 diabetes patients with those in matched healthy donors. A total of 90 million to 130 million sorted cells were examined across all samples, and a strong correlation was observed between cell number per subset and RNA yield. Naive and central memory subsets were obtained from all 30 or so donors, but regulatory and stem cell-like memory subsets were isolated from only 8 patients and roughly 8 healthy donors.

V and J lose 0 bases and 1 base, and a span of 9 bases separates them. CDR1 and CDR2 are drawn from the germline V gene: SGHRS, YFSETQ. The CDR3 starts with the cysteine, ends with the phenylalanine, and has 15 residues. The sequence is cut down to CDR3 DNA, 45 bases in frame from base 1. All of the isolated RNA was reverse transcribed with the High Capacity cDNA Reverse Transcription Kit, so expressed TCRB transcripts were sequenced. Deep immunoSEQ sequencing was applied to naive, central memory and regulatory T cell samples, giving an average of roughly 3.3 million total reads per sample. Sorted cells were lysed in RLT buffer, and RNA was extracted using DNase-treated RNeasy Micro or Mini kits according to cell number. Each cell subset was processed on its own to prevent cross-contamination, while patient and healthy donor samples were processed together. Using the immunoSEQ multiplex PCR, TCRB sequences were amplified from cDNA into 87-bp fragments spanning the CDR3 region. The amplicons were sequenced using the Illumina HiSeq platform. In the original analysis: PCR bias was computationally corrected using synthetic template baselines, reads within Hamming distance 2 were collapsed, and singletons that could not be merged were discarded. By aligning reads against IMGT, V, D and J genes, CDR3 length, and insertions or deletions at six rearrangement sites were assigned. Within each subset, clonotype counts were normalized to sorted cell number, and only after that were true diversity and Gini coefficients computed with the tcR R package. The overlap coefficient, calculated on TCRB nucleotide sequences, was used to measure repertoire sharing. Out-of-frame TCRB sequences from naive cells were analyzed to stand in for the pre-selection repertoire. Sourced from immuneACCESS, this table was stored by TCRdb with only in-frame sequences that have V and J called. A share of the clones is absent; for the studies checked, an unresolved V gene accounts for under half, and the remainder has no known explanation. That table is the source of V, J and clone size, and D and trimming were worked out from the DNA. This sample holds around 310,000 clones; about 11% were observed only once. Just over 0.015% of the sample goes to the ten largest clones.

This clone was seen a few times. What this receptor recognizes is not known. No much larger clone exists at a distance of one base, and base qualities are not known. Paper-wide results and their limitations: Only small numbers of individuals were included in the HLA sub-analyses, which left unresolved whether HLA type had any influence on TCRB rearrangement. Because cDNA was sequenced instead of genomic DNA, highly expressing activated cells could be over-represented, though the groups showed no difference in activation or CD3 levels. The naive, central memory and regulatory TCRB repertoires appeared to resemble one another more closely among patients than among healthy donors. At VDJ recombination sites, type 1 diabetes patients had fewer insertions and more deleted nucleotides, which implies abnormalities in thymic rearrangement. PCR may preferentially amplify shorter templates, but because patient and control samples were amplified and corrected together, any resulting skew would affect both groups equally. Type 1 diabetes patients showed a moderate but significant shortening of TCRB CDR3 length in all four CD4+ subsets.

A single peripheral blood draw of around 120 mL on average was collected from each donor into heparinised tubes. Using a panel that included CD45RO, CCR7, CD25, CD127, CD95 and CD27, naive, central memory, regulatory and stem cell-like memory CD4+ T cells were sorted on a BD FACSAria II. A purity above 95% was achieved for all sorted populations. PBMCs were separated immediately by Lymphoprep density gradient centrifugation and were stained directly, without being cultured. To minimize batch effects, samples were stained and sorted in pairs, one healthy donor with one patient per experiment. The chain uses TRBV5-1 and TRBJ2-3; TRBD2 could be the D gene, as 5 bases match. The clonotype comes from a woman in her 30s in good health. The source material was naive CD4+ T cells from blood. Reading the label with the study, this specimen's cell subset or site is: true naive CD4+ T cells. The DNA sequence is given as TGCGCCAGCAGCTTGGAGGTGGGAGGCACAGATACGCAGTATTTT. This gives the protein CASSLEVGGTDTQYF.